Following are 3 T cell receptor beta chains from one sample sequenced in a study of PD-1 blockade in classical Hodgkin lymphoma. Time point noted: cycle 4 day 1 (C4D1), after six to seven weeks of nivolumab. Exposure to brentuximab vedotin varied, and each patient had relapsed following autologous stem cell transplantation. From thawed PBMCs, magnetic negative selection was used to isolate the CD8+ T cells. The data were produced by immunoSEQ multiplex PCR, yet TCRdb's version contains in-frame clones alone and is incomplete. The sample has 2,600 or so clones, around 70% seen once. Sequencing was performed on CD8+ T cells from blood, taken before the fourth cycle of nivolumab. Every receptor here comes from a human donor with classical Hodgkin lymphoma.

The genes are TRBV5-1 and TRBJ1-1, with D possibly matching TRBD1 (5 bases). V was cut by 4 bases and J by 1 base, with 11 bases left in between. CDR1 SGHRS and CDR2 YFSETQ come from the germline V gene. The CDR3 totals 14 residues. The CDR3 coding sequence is TGCGCCAGCAGCCCAGGGTGGGGGAACACTGAAGCTTTCTTT. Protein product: CASSPGWGNTEAFF.

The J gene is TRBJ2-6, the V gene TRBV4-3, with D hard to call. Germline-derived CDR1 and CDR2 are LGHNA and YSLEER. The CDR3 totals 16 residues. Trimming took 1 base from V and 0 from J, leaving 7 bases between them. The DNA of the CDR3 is TGCGCCAGCAGCCAAGGACCCAGCTCTGGGGCCAACGTCCTGACTTTC. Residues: CASSQGPSSGANVLTF.

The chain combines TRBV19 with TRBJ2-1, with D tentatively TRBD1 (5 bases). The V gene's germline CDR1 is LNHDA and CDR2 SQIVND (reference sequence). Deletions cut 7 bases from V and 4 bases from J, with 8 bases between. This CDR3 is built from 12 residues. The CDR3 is CASTTGYNEQFF. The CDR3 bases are TGTGCCAGTACCACAGGATACAATGAGCAGTTCTTC. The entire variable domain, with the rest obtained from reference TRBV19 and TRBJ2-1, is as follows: DGGITQSPKYLFRKEGQNVTLSCEQNLNHDAMYWYRQDPGQGLRLIYYSQIVNDFQKGDIAEGYSVSREKKESFPLTVTSAQKNPTAFYLCASTTGYNEQFFGPGTRLTVL.